The present T cell receptor (beta chain) was sequenced within a study of blood T cell repertoires in COVID-19 (dated by TCRdb to the early 2020s). Regarding the complete study: Samples covering the acute and convalescent phases of COVID-19 were provided by collaborators in the United States, Italy and Spain. Deeply sampled blood TCRbeta repertoires from subjects exposed to, actively infected with, or recovered from COVID-19 were included in the dataset. Samples came from the ongoing ImmuneRACE study (first 160 participants) plus 1,254 subjects from 6 global collaborators. The repertoires were released in a freely available public database intended as a resource for research on the immune response to SARS-CoV-2. Where HLA class I and class II types were available, the types were taken from metadata supplied by the sample provider, not from assay-based typing. A de-identified subject ID, COVID-19 status, age in years and sex were almost always included in the sample metadata. The material from the prospective study consisted of cDNA or gDNA derived from T cells, B-cell-depleted T cells, or PBMCs.

In regard to this clone: No antigen is known for it. It has no much larger one-base neighbor in the sample; base qualities were not kept.

What the research found in general, with its limitations: How much clinical and demographic metadata was included differed by source and by participant, and the metadata was provided uncurated.

One collaborating source in Seattle enrolled patients during active infection and followed them longitudinally through the course of disease. Collaborating institutions collected whole blood in K2EDTA tubes following their own protocols. For TCRbeta analysis, collaborator samples were shipped as frozen whole blood, as isolated PBMCs, or as DNA extracted from either sample type. TCRbeta CDR3 regions were amplified from genomic DNA by means of the immunoSEQ Assay, a bias-controlled multiplex PCR. The study's processing was this. Nucleated cell counts per sample were estimated from amplification of reference gene primers within the assay. To quantify the absolute abundance of each unique TCRbeta CDR3 rearrangement, sequence reads were collapsed and filtered. For each sample, productive Simpson clonality was calculated by taking the square root of Simpson's diversity index across productive rearrangements. The table was pulled from immuneACCESS by TCRdb, which kept in-frame rearrangements only. Such tables lose some clones; where checked, under half of the loss comes from unresolved V genes, and the rest has no known cause. V, J and clone size derive from that table, while D and trimming were established from the DNA sequence. The table for this sample lists roughly 30,000 clones; 70% to 90% of them were counted only once. The ten largest clones add up to approximately 7.9% of the sample.

The CDR3 spans 14 residues, from the cysteine through the phenylalanine. The read is trimmed to its CDR3 DNA, 42 bases read in frame from base 1. Via the germline V gene, CDR1 is SQVTM and CDR2 ANQGSEA. For this chain, trimming is 5 bases at the V end and 1 base at the J end, and the number of junction bases without a gene match is 5. The specimen was peripheral blood. This chain joins TRBV29-1 to TRBJ2-3, with 8 middle bases fitting TRBD1. The receptor comes from a man aged 55 to 70 with COVID-19, enrolled during active disease. The CDR3 is CSVYPGQGTDTQYF. The DNA sequence reads TGCAGCGTTTACCCGGGACAGGGCACAGATACGCAGTATTTT.